These 7 T cell receptor beta chains were sequenced from one sample in a study of T-cell memory formation after mild COVID-19. TCRdb called the 5' RACE reads again in MiXCR, with one record for every CDR3 protein. Of some 260,000 distinct CDR3 sequences in the sample, around 15% were seen once. Sequencing was carried out using PBMCs or a T cell subset sorted from them (not recorded which). Receptors originate from a man aged 18 to 29 who had mild COVID-19 (a few samples of this study predate the infection). Cell type and time point are not known.

This chain links TRBV15 with TRBJ2-3, with D unclear. Trimming shortened V by 1 base and J by 0 bases, and 8 bases separated the two germline ends. The CDR3 has 15 residues. Germline lookup yields CDR1 LNHNV and CDR2 YYDKDF (reference sequence). The chain's CDR3 is CATSRGSSSTDTQYF. The CDR3 DNA reads as TGTGCCACCAGCAGAGGATCTTCTAGCACAGATACGCAGTATTTT.

This clonotype occurred a few times. This chain connects TRBV6-6 to TRBJ1-4; 10 bases align to TRBD1. The V segment lost 7 bases and the J segment 7 bases; nucleotides outside the gene matches: 12. This CDR3 is built from 16 residues. Germline assignment: CDR1 MNHNY and CDR2 SVGAGI (reference sequence). The CDR3 DNA sequence: TGTGCCAGCAAAGACAGGGGGCAATGGGATTCTGAAAAACTGTTTTTT. Translating it yields CASKDRGQWDSEKLFF.

This chain joins TRBV6-5 and TRBJ1-1; 9 nucleotides align to TRBD1. J gave up 1 base and V 5 bases, and 8 bases lay outside the gene matches. This CDR3 region has 16 residues. Per the germline V gene, CDR1 is MNHEY and CDR2 is SVGAGI. CDR3 region: CASSRRTGAENTEAFF. CDR3 nucleotide sequence: TGTGCCAGCAGTCGTCGGACAGGGGCGGAGAACACTGAAGCTTTCTTT.

The V call is TRBV12-3 or TRBV12-4, the J call TRBJ2-1, with TRBD2 matching over 8 bases. Unmatched junction bases numbered 4, after V lost 6 bases and J lost 9 bases. The CDR3 runs to 12 residues. CDR3 sequence (DNA): TGTGCCAGCAGATCGCGGGGGGTTGAGCAGTTCTTC. It is translated as CASRSRGVEQFF.

This clonotype was seen only a few times. J is TRBJ1-1 and V is TRBV18, with TRBD1 identical over 10 bases. This CDR3 has 17 residues. V lost 0 bases and J lost 10; bases outside the gene matches: 14. Germline assignment: CDR1 KGHSH and CDR2 LQKENI. The CDR3 reads CASSPPLGGQGPEGAFF. The CDR3 bases are TGTGCCAGCTCACCACCGTTGGGGGGACAGGGGCCAGAGGGAGCTTTCTTT.

This sequence joins TRBV5-1 and TRBJ1-3; D is unclear. Germline V gene sequence: CDR1 SGHRS, CDR2 YFSETQ. CDR3 size: 12 residues. Deletions cut 4 bases from V and 10 bases from J, with 12 bases between. The CDR3 is CASSLDAGTIYF. The CDR3 nucleotides read TGCGCCAGCAGCCTGGACGCTGGGACCATATATTTT.

The sample holds a few counts of this clonotype. The chain carries TRBV7-6 and TRBJ1-2; possibly TRBD1 for D (5 bases). Germline values: CDR1 SGHVS, CDR2 FNYEAQ. The CDR3 covers 15 residues. V lost 2 bases and J lost 4, with 14 bases in between. CDR3 in DNA: TGTGCCAGCAGCTTATTAACGGCAGGGACCTATGGCTACACCTTC. This codes for CASSLLTAGTYGYTF.